Here is one T cell receptor (beta chain) with its context. Profiled with immunoSEQ multiplex PCR; TCRdb holds only in-frame clones, not every one. The data contain around 360,000 clones, about 90% of them singletons. The record originates from a study of blood T cell repertoires in COVID-19. Study background: From the United States, Italy and Spain came samples of acute and convalescent COVID-19. Nucleic acid was either cDNA or gDNA, and it came from T cells, B-cell-depleted T cells, or PBMCs.

Enrollees, about 18 to 100 years old, lived in 24 US areas. Self-reported history from a screening survey and questionnaire set each donor's cohort. The sample taken for sequencing was PBMCs or T cells enriched from blood (not recorded which). This receptor was taken from a woman aged 30 to 39 who had recovered from COVID-19.

CDR3 nucleotides: TGCGCCAGCAACTACTCCTACGAGCAGTACTTC. Translating it yields CASNYSYEQYF. The chain couples TRBV23-1 to TRBJ2-7; D is undetermined. TRBV23-1 falls under the ORF class, with uncertain function. This CDR3 is built from 11 residues. V lost 7 bases and J lost 0, with 4 bases in between.